One and the same sample provided the 14 T cell receptor beta chains below, sequenced in a study of blood T cell repertoires in COVID-19. TCRdb keeps only in-frame clones here, not all; method: immunoSEQ multiplex PCR. The sample records under 200,000 clones, 79% being singletons. Sequencing input: peripheral blood. These receptors originate from a woman in her sixties with COVID-19, enrolled during active disease.

The CDR3 coding sequence is TGTGCCAGCACCAGGAGGGACTTACAGTTCTTC. It yields the protein CASTRRDLQFF. The V call is TRBV2, the J call TRBJ2-1, with D perhaps TRBD2 (6 bases). V was pared by 7 bases and J by 13 bases, with 14 bases between. CDR1 is SNHLY, CDR2 FYNNEI, per germline. The CDR3 totals 11 residues.

V usage is TRBV7-9 and J usage is TRBJ2-7, with TRBD2 matching over 8 bases. V shed 5 bases, J shed 5 bases, and the junction held 11 bases outside the gene matches. The length of the CDR3 is 15 residues. The germline CDR1 and CDR2 sequences are SEHNR and FQNEAQ (reference sequence). The CDR3 sequence: CASSPRGSGTNEQYF. Written as DNA, the CDR3 is TGTGCCAGCAGCCCTCGGGGTAGCGGGACCAACGAGCAGTACTTC.

This clone was observed once. The V gene is TRBV7-8, the J gene TRBJ1-1, with D hard to call. The CDR3 is made up of 15 amino acids. Trimming left V 2 bases short and J 2 bases short, with 12 bases between. Looked up from germline, CDR1 is SGHVS and CDR2 is FQNEAQ. CDR3 bases: TGTGCCAGCAGCTTAACGCGGGTCCTTAACACTGAAGCTTTCTTT. This gives the protein CASSLTRVLNTEAFF.

The CDR3 sequence: CASSQVTREMALIAKNIQYF. CDR3 DNA: TGCGCCAGCAGCCAAGTTACTAGGGAAATGGCGCTTATAGCCAAAAACATTCAGTACTTC. This chain uses TRBV4-1 with TRBJ2-4, with D perhaps TRBD2 (5 bases). The CDR3 runs 20 residues. Germline CDR1 and CDR2: MGHRA and YSYEKL. V lost 1 base and J 0 bases, leaving 22 bases between the germline ends.

The chain joins TRBV6-4 to TRBJ2-7; D remains ambiguous. The germline CDR1 and CDR2 sequences are MRHNA and SNTAGT. The CDR3 contains 13 residues. Between the trimmed V and J ends, which lost 2 bases and 3 bases, there was a span of 8 bases. This chain's CDR3 is CASSDGTVYEQYV. Here the CDR3 DNA reads TGTGCCAGCAGTGACGGAACAGTCTACGAGCAGTACGTC.

The CDR3 loop is CASSLAVRATNEKLFF. The DNA of the CDR3 is TGTGCCAGCAGCTTGGCCGTTCGGGCAACTAATGAAAAACTGTTTTTT. V usage is TRBV5-5 and J usage is TRBJ1-4; D remains unclear. This CDR3 contains 16 residues. The V end lost 0 bases, the J end lost 0 bases, and 9 bases lay between the germline ends. Germline loops: CDR1 SGHKS, CDR2 YYEKEE (reference sequence). Supplemented by reference TRBV5-5 and TRBJ1-4, the full variable domain reads DAGVTQSPTHLIKTRGQQVTLRCSPISGHKSVSWYQQVLGQGPQFIFQYYEKEERGRGNFPDRFSARQFPNYSSELNVNALLLGDSALYLCASSLAVRATNEKLFFGSGTQLSVL.

This sequence joins TRBV5-1 and TRBJ1-2; D perhaps matches TRBD1 (5 bases). Germline assignment: CDR1 SGHRS and CDR2 YFSETQ. This CDR3 contains 15 residues. The V gene lost 4 bases and the J gene lost 4 bases, with 17 bases spanning the gap. The CDR3 protein is CASSRTGGESYGYTF. The CDR3 DNA is TGCGCCAGCAGCCGCACGGGGGGAGAGAGCTATGGCTACACCTTC.

The rearrangement uses TRBV2 and TRBJ1-2; possibly TRBD1 for D (6 bases). Germline CDR1 reads SNHLY; CDR2 reads FYNNEI. CDR3 length equals 13 residues. Trimming pared 6 bases from V and 5 bases from J, leaving 13 bases between. CDR3 coding DNA: TGTGCCAGCAGAGATAGGACAGTATATGGCTACACCTTC. It codes for CASRDRTVYGYTF.

This clone was counted only a few times. The chain employs TRBV6-5 and TRBJ1-6, with D possibly TRBD1 on 6 matching bases. The CDR3 is made up of 13 amino acids. CDR1 MNHEY and CDR2 SVGAGI come from the germline V gene. V lost 6 bases and J 3 bases, leaving 6 bases between the germline ends. CDR3 coding DNA: TGTGCCAGCAGGGGACACTATAATTCACCCCTCCACTTT. The encoded protein is CASRGHYNSPLHF.

This chain links TRBV27 with TRBJ2-3; D is perhaps TRBD1 (7 bases). The V end lost 5 bases, the J end lost 4 bases, and 19 bases lay between the germline ends. CDR1 and CDR2 from the germline V gene are MNHEY and SMNVEV (reference sequence). The CDR3 length is 16 residues. DNA of the CDR3: TGTGCCAGCAGTCCGCGGGGACAGCGTGGGTCAGATACGCAGTATTTT. As protein: CASSPRGQRGSDTQYF.

CDR3 DNA sequence: TGTGCCAGCAGCGGCGACAGGGGCTACTTTCTATACTACACCTTC. This translates into CASSGDRGYFLYYTF. The chain uses TRBV5-8 and TRBJ1-2, with 8 bases that match TRBD1. Germline-derived CDR1 and CDR2 are SGHTS and YDEGEE. The CDR3 is 15 residues long. V was pared by 4 bases and J by 10 bases, with 15 bases of the junction left unmatched.

This clone was counted between two and nine times. The rearrangement links TRBV4-1 to TRBJ2-1, with 13 nucleotides matching TRBD2. Germline CDR1 reads MGHRA; CDR2 reads YSYEKL. The CDR3 is made up of 18 amino acids. V was pared by 1 base and J by 4 bases, with 7 bases of the junction left unmatched. The CDR3 nucleotides are TGCGCCAGCAGCCAAGCCCCGGGACTAGCGGGGCAATACAATGAGCAGTTCTTC. Encoded protein: CASSQAPGLAGQYNEQFF.

This chain connects TRBV5-1 to TRBJ1-1, with D hard to call. In germline, CDR1 is SGHRS, CDR2 YFSETQ. Deletions cut 0 bases from V and 0 bases from J, with 9 bases between. The CDR3 sequence is 15 residues long. The CDR3 nucleotides are TGCGCCAGCAGCTTGGTGCAGATCTTGAACACTGAAGCTTTCTTT. This codes for CASSLVQILNTEAFF.

The chain combines TRBV7-2 with TRBJ1-6; D call uncertain. Trimming left V 6 bases short and J 7 bases short, with 16 bases between. This CDR3 has 15 amino acids. Germline CDR1 SGHTA, CDR2 FQGNSA. CDR3 protein: CASRPTSGLNSPLHF. CDR3 in DNA: TGTGCCAGCAGACCAACGTCAGGTTTAAATTCACCCCTCCACTTT.